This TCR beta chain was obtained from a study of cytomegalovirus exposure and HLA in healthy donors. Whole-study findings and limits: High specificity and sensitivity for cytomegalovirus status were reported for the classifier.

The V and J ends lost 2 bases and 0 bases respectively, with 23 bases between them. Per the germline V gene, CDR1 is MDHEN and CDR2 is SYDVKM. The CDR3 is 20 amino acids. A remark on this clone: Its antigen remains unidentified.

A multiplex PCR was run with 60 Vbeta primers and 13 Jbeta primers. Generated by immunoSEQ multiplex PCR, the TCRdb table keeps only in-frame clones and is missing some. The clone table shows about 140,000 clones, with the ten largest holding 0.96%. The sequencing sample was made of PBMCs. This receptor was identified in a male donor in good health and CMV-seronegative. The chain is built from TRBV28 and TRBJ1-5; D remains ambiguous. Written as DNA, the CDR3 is TGTGCCAGCAGTTTACCTCCGGCAGGCTCGGGAGAGTTTAGCAATCAGCCCCAGCATTTT. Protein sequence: CASSLPPAGSGEFSNQPQHF.